The sequence of this T cell receptor (beta chain) was determined in a study of T cells in localized non-small cell lung cancer. General observations from the study: Adjacent lung held a median roughly 60 of the top 100 tumor clones. T cell clonality was highest in uninvolved adjacent lung, above tumor. Blood T cell density predicted longer survival; adjacent-lung clonality, shorter.

Only in-frame clones appear in the TCRdb table, and some are missing; sequencing was by immunoSEQ multiplex PCR. The profile shows tens of thousands of clones, approximately 91% of them singletons. Details on this clone: What it recognizes is unknown.

The germline CDR1 and CDR2 sequences are GTSNPN and SVGIG (reference sequence). V lost 1 base to trimming and J lost 7 bases, with 14 bases between them. The CDR3 extends over 14 amino acids. The TCR originated in a man between 35 and 75 years old with stage I lung adenocarcinoma. This rearrangement joins TRBV30 to TRBJ1-5; no firm D call. Sequencing used peripheral blood, obtained before any cancer treatment. The CDR3 region is CAWSGILTDQPQHF. In nucleotides, the CDR3 is TGTGCCTGGAGTGGGATACTGACCGACCAGCCCCAGCATTTT. The variable domain in full, with the rest retrieved from reference TRBV30 and TRBJ1-5, is SQTIHQWPATLVQPVGSPLSLECTVEGTSNPNLYWYRQAAGRGLQLLFYSVGIGQISSEVPQNLSASRPQDRQFILSSKKLLLSDSGFYLCAWSGILTDQPQHFGDGTRLSIL.